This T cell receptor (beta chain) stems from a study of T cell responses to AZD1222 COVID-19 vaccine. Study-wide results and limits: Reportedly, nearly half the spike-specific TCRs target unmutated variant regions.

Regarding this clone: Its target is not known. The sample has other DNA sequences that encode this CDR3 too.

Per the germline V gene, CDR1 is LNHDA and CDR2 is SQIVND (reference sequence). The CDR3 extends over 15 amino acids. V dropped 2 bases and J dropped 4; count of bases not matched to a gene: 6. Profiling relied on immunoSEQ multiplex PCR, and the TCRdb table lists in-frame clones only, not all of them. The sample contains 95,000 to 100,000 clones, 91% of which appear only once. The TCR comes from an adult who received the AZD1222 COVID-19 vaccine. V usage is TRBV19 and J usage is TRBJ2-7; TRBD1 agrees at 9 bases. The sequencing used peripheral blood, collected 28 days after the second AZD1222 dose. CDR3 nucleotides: TGTGCCAGTAGTATATCCGGACAGGGGCCGTACGAGCAGTACTTC. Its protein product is CASSISGQGPYEQYF.